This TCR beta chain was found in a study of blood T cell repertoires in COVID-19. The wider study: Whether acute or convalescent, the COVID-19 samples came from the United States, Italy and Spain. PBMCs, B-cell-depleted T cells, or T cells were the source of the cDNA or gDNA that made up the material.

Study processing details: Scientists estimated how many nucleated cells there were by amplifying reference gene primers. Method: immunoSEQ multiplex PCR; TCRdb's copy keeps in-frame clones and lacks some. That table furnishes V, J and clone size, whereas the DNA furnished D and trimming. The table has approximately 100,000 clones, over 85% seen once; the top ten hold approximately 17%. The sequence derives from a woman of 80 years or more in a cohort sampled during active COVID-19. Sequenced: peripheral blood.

CDR3 nucleotides: TGCGCCAGCAATTTGGGCCTCCGGATCCAAGAGACCCAGTACTTC. Its translation: CASNLGLRIQETQYF. The gene calls are TRBV5-1 and TRBJ2-5, with D unresolved. The V end was cut by 6 bases, the J end by 1 base, with 16 bases between. CDR3 length equals 15 residues. Germline V gives CDR1 SGHRS, CDR2 YFSETQ.